This passage covers 8 T cell receptor beta chains from one sample sequenced in a study of beta chain features in type 1 diabetes (dated by TCRdb to the late 2010s). Library preparation employed the immunoSEQ multiplex PCR assay. The entire amount of isolated RNA was reverse transcribed using the High Capacity cDNA Reverse Transcription Kit, so the sequenced TCRB transcripts were expressed ones. Sourced from immuneACCESS, this table was stored by TCRdb with only in-frame sequences that have V and J called. A share of the clones is absent; for the studies checked, an unresolved V gene accounts for under half, and the remainder has no known explanation. The sample table lists some 900,000 clones, around a sixth of them with a count of one. Of the sample, 0.02% to 0.025% falls within the top ten clones. Sequences were obtained from naive CD4+ T cells from blood. In the paper's terms, the cell subset or site label means: true naive CD4+ T cells. All receptors derive from a woman in her late teens or twenties in good health.

The chain has TRBV5-1 and TRBJ1-1, with D possibly TRBD1 on 5 matching bases. This CDR3 is built from 17 residues. The V and J ends lost 0 bases and 1 base respectively, with 16 bases between them. Germline V CDR1 and CDR2: SGHRS, YFSETQ. In DNA, the CDR3 is TGCGCCAGCAGCTTGGCCCATCGAACAGGAAAGAACACTGAAGCTTTCTTT. Residues: CASSLAHRTGKNTEAFF.

The rearrangement uses TRBV6-6 and TRBJ2-5; D may match TRBD1 or TRBD2 (5 bases each). Germline CDR1 MNHNY, CDR2 SVGAGI (reference sequence). Deletions cut 4 bases from V and 5 bases from J, with 14 bases between. There are 14 residues in the CDR3. In DNA form, the CDR3 reads TGTGCCAGCAGTTTGGGGACGCCAAGGGAGACCCAGTACTTC. It translates to CASSLGTPRETQYF.

This clone was picked up a small number of times. This chain links TRBV7-2 with TRBJ2-1, with 7 bases identical to TRBD2. CDR1 is SGHTA, CDR2 FQGNSA, per germline. With 3 bases clipped from V and 9 bases from J, the junction kept 8 bases outside the gene matches. The CDR3 extends over 14 amino acids. CDR3 nucleotides: TGTGCCAGCAGCTTGAGAGCGGGGTCGGCTGAGCAGTTCTTC. Its protein product is CASSLRAGSAEQFF.

This chain links TRBV7-9 with TRBJ1-3; D not resolved. The ends were cut back, 0 bases at V and 7 bases at J, with 7 bases in the middle. Germline CDR1 is SEHNR and CDR2 is FQNEAQ (reference sequence). This CDR3 is built from 13 residues. Here the CDR3 reads CASSLAPRNTIYF. In DNA form, the CDR3 reads TGTGCCAGCAGCTTAGCACCCCGGAACACCATATATTTT.

This chain joins TRBV7-9 and TRBJ1-1; 7 positions match TRBD1. V dropped 5 bases and J dropped 4; count of bases not matched to a gene: 7. The CDR3 has 14 amino acids. Germline assignment: CDR1 SEHNR and CDR2 FQNEAQ (reference sequence). The CDR3 DNA reads as TGTGCCAGCAGCCGAGGGGGCGCAGGCACTGAAGCTTTCTTT. Translated, it gives CASSRGGAGTEAFF.

The chain links TRBV4-2 to TRBJ1-4; no clear D. V lost 2 bases, J lost 0 bases, and 7 bases lay in between. The CDR3 totals 15 residues. CDR1 LGHNA and CDR2 YNFKEQ come from the germline V gene. CDR3 in DNA: TGTGCCAGCAGCCAATTGACCGCAACTAATGAAAAACTGTTTTTT. Encoded protein: CASSQLTATNEKLFF.

The J gene is TRBJ2-7, the V gene TRBV28; D might be TRBD1 (5 bases). The V end was cut by 5 bases, the J end by 3 bases, with 17 bases between. The CDR3 covers 15 residues. Germline V lookup: CDR1 MDHEN, CDR2 SYDVKM. The CDR3 bases are TGTGCCAGCAGTCGCACACAGGTACCCTTCTACGAGCAGTACTTC. This gives the protein CASSRTQVPFYEQYF.

The rearrangement uses TRBV6-1 and TRBJ2-5; D is possibly TRBD2 (5 bases). Germline CDR1 is MNHNS and CDR2 is SASEGT. The germline V and J ends were trimmed by 5 bases and 5 bases, with 12 bases remaining between them. CDR3 size: 13 residues. The CDR3 sequence: CASSWRVGETQYF. CDR3 DNA: TGTGCCAGCAGTTGGCGGGTGGGGGAGACCCAGTACTTC.